The clone carrying this T cell receptor beta chain has a handful of counts. Its antigen is still unknown. This sample stems from a study of T-cell reconstitution after alpha-beta-depleted transplantation in children. General study points: The main origin of T-cell counts and diversity one year after transplant was newly produced T cells.

Construction of the TCRbeta library involved unique molecular identifiers. From the PCR reads, TCRdb called clonotypes with MiXCR, one entry per CDR3 protein. Seen here are 440,000 or so distinct CDR3 sequences, roughly two fifths observed once, and the top ten hold about 30%. The CDR3 has 11 amino acids. Germline CDR1 SGHVS, CDR2 FQNEAQ. V lost 5 bases to trimming and J lost 5 bases, with 4 bases between them. The chain has TRBV7-8 and TRBJ2-4; no clear D gene. The receptor's source is a girl aged 2-10 years with aplastic anemia, due to receive a stem cell transplant. The starting material was PBMCs, obtained before TCRalphabeta/CD19-depleted stem cell transplant. Written as DNA, the CDR3 is TGTGCCAGCAGCCTTCAAAACATTCAGTACTTC. It translates to CASSLQNIQYF.